This T cell receptor (beta chain) was sequenced during a study of OX40 agonist ivuxolimab in advanced cancers. Turning to the study itself: The drug used for patients, ivuxolimab, was an agonistic anti-OX40 (CD134) antibody. Subjects had a mean age of 60 years, with a range of about 20 to 85; roughly 80% were male.

As to this clone: The antigen remains unidentified.

The CDR3 contains 14 residues. Notes on the study in general: Partial responders at 0.1-3.0 mg/kg showed near-lowest clonal expansion. Part of the nonresponder group also had normalized T-cell clonal expansion that was low.

Clones were sequenced by immunoSEQ multiplex PCR, and TCRdb holds only the in-frame ones, with some missing. The sample records about 120,000 clones, more than 70% being singletons. This sequence joins TRBV1 and TRBJ2-7; the table's D gene call, TRBD2, was not cross checked with the DNA. TRBV1 is recorded as a pseudogene. This sequence originates from an adult with an advanced solid tumor such as melanoma, head and neck, liver or kidney cancer. The input for sequencing was CD4+ or CD8+ T cells sorted from blood, taken in a trial of the OX40 agonist ivuxolimab. CDR3 nucleotide sequence: TGCACCAGCAGTAATTTAAGCGGGAGAGGCGAGCAGTACTTC. Protein product: CTSSNLSGRGEQYF.